Below, 9 T cell receptor beta chains from the same sample are listed, as sequenced in a study of CD8 T cells in Susac syndrome. An amount of RNA that ranged from about 0.45 to 1 ug was reverse transcribed with random hexamers. Each CDR3 protein gets one entry after TCRdb re-called the immunoSEQ multiplex PCR reads with MiXCR. The sample includes just under 150,000 distinct CDR3 sequences, approximately 95% of them seen just once. Sequenced: CD4+ T cells from PBMCs. These receptors originate from a human donor in good health.

V usage is TRBV20-1 and J usage is TRBJ1-5; maybe TRBD1 (5 bases). Trimming shortened V by 4 bases and J by 3 bases, and 10 bases separated the two germline ends. This CDR3 contains 13 residues. Germline V lookup: CDR1 DFQATT, CDR2 SNEGSKA (reference sequence). The CDR3 DNA is TGCAGTGCTATTGGGGGGGTCAATCAGCCCCAGCATTTT. Protein sequence: CSAIGGVNQPQHF.

This sequence joins TRBV27 and TRBJ2-3, with D possibly being TRBD2 (5 bases). CDR1 is MNHEY and CDR2 is SMNVEV in the germline V gene (reference sequence). The CDR3 is 14 amino acids. V shed 5 bases and J shed 3 bases, with 12 bases lying between them. CDR3 DNA sequence: TGTGCCAGCAGTCTGACTAAAGCTACAGATACGCAGTATTTT. This translates into CASSLTKATDTQYF.

J is TRBJ1-2 and V is TRBV2, with 11 bases fitting TRBD1. Germline V gene lookup returns CDR1 SNHLY and CDR2 FYNNEI. CDR3 length: 14 residues. V lost 8 bases and J lost 6; bases outside the gene matches: 8. The CDR3 reads CASGRDRGFDGYTF. The DNA of the CDR3 is TGTGCCAGCGGCCGGGACAGGGGGTTTGATGGCTACACCTTC.

As regards this clonotype: The junction departs from germline at one end; a sequencing error may be responsible. The chain is built from TRBV6-4 and TRBJ2-3; TRBD1 agrees at 8 bases. Germline V gene sequence: CDR1 MRHNA, CDR2 SNTAGT. This CDR3 region has 14 residues. The CDR3 sequence is CASSDDRGSDRQYF. The CDR3 bases are TGTGCCAGCAGTGATGACAGGGGCTCGGATAGGCAGTATTTT.

This clonotype was counted a single time. The chain is built from TRBV5-1 and TRBJ2-1, with D unresolved. V lost 0 bases to trimming and J lost 3 bases, with 7 bases between them. The germline V gene encodes CDR1 SGHRS and CDR2 YFSETQ. The length of the CDR3 is 14 residues. The chain's CDR3 is CASSLEDGYNEQFF. In DNA form, the CDR3 reads TGCGCCAGCAGCTTGGAGGACGGCTACAATGAGCAGTTCTTC.

The V and J genes are TRBV19 and TRBJ1-5; 12 nucleotides match TRBD1. CDR1 and CDR2 from the germline V gene are LNHDA and SQIVND (reference sequence). CDR3 size: 19 residues. The junction had 16 bases not matched to a gene; V was cut back by 7 bases and J by 3 bases. CDR3 residues: CASTLGTGGLLPLNQPQHF. The CDR3 DNA follows: TGTGCCAGTACCCTGGGGACAGGGGGCTTATTACCCCTCAATCAGCCCCAGCATTTT. Drawing the rest from reference TRBV19 and TRBJ1-5, the complete variable domain is DGGITQSPKYLFRKEGQNVTLSCEQNLNHDAMYWYRQDPGQGLRLIYYSQIVNDFQKGDIAEGYSVSREKKESFPLTVTSAQKNPTAFYLCASTLGTGGLLPLNQPQHFGDGTRLSIL.

This sequence joins TRBV11-2 and TRBJ2-4, with D unclear. V lost 2 bases to trimming and J lost 9 bases, with 14 bases between them. The CDR3 is 14 residues long. In germline, CDR1 is SGHAT, CDR2 FQNNGV. The CDR3 DNA is TGTGCCAGCAGCTTATTGGCGGCGGTACGCATTCAGTACTTC. It is translated as CASSLLAAVRIQYF. The complete variable domain, with remaining parts taken from reference TRBV11-2 and TRBJ2-4, reads EAGVAQSPRYKIIEKRQSVAFWCNPISGHATLYWYQQILGQGPKLLIQFQNNGVVDDSQLPKDRFSAERLKGVDSTLKIQPAKLEDSAVYLCASSLLAAVRIQYFGAGTRLSVL.

V gene TRBV29-1 combines with J gene TRBJ1-2; tentative D call: TRBD1 (5 bases). Deletions cut 4 bases from V and 8 bases from J, with 14 bases between. This CDR3 spans 12 amino acids. Germline V CDR1 and CDR2: SQVTM, ANQGSEA. The CDR3 nucleotides read TGCAGCGTTGGGGGGAGAAGAGAGGGCTACACCTTC. It codes for CSVGGRREGYTF.

The gene calls are TRBV12-3 or TRBV12-4 and TRBJ2-2; D remains unclear. Trimming cost V 3 bases and J 2 bases, with 7 bases left between them. CDR3 length: 14 amino acids. DNA of the CDR3: TGTGCCAGCAGTTTTTGGGGAAACACCGGGGAGCTGTTTTTT. Amino acids: CASSFWGNTGELFF.